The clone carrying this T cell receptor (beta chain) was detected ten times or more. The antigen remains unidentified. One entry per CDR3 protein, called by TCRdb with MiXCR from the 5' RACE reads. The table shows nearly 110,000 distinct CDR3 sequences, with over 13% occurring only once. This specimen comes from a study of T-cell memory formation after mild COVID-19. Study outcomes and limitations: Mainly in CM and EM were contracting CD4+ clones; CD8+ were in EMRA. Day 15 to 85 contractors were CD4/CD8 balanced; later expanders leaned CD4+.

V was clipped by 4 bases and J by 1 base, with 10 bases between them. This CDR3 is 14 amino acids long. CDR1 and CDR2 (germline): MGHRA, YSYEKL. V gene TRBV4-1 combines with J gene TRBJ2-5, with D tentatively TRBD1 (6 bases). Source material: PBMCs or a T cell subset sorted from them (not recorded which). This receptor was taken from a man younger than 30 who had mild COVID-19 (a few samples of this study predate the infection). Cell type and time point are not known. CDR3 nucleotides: TGCGCCAGCAGCCGAGGGGGTTCCCAAGAGACCCAGTACTTC. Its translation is CASSRGGSQETQYF.